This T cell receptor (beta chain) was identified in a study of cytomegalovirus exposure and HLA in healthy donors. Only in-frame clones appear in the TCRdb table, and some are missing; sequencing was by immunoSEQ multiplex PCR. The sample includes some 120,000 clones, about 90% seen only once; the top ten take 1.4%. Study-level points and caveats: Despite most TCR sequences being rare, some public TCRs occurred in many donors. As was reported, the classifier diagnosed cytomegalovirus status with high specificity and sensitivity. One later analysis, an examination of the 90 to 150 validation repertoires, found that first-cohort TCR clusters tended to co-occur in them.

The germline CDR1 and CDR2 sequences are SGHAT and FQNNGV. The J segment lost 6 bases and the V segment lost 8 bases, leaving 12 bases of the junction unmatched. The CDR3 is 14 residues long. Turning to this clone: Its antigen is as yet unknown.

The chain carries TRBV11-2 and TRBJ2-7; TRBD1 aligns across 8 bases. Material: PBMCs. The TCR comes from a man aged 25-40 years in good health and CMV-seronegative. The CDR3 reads CASGALWTGSEQYF. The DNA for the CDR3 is TGTGCCAGCGGCGCCCTTTGGACAGGGTCCGAGCAGTACTTC.